What follows is one T cell receptor beta chain and its context. One end of the junction varies from germline; a read error may be responsible. This sample was included in a study of tumor-infiltrating lymphocytes in primary liver carcinoma. Turning to the study itself: Men and women, 30 to 69 years of age, made up the patients.

A primer matching the constant region was used to make TCR beta cDNA from around 550 ng of total RNA. Amplification in three nested multiplex PCR rounds with slightly modified ARM-PCR gave rise to TCR beta libraries. PCR rounds one and two used TRBV1-TRBV30 forward primers with a C-beta reverse primer for around 9 cycles each. Each CDR3 protein gets one entry after TCRdb re-called the multiplex PCR reads with MiXCR. This repertoire shows approximately 190,000 distinct CDR3 sequences, around four fifths found once; its top ten account for around a sixth. The CDR3 has 13 amino acids. Germline values: CDR1 SGHAT, CDR2 FQDESV (reference sequence). Bulk tissue was left unsorted, and RNA and DNA were co-extracted from 20-30 mg of it.

The sequence derives from a middle-aged man with primary liver carcinoma and hepatitis B virus infection. The sequencing sample was made of tumor tissue from primary liver carcinoma. The chain has TRBV11-1 and TRBJ1-6; D gene ambiguous. CDR3 in DNA: TGTGGCAGCAGCCGAACACTGGTTTCACTCCTCCACTTT. Encoded protein: CGSSRTLVSLLHF.